Below are 4 T cell receptor beta chains sequenced from a single sample in a study of blood T cell repertoires in COVID-19. Produced via immunoSEQ multiplex PCR; TCRdb's table is partial and in-frame only. In the table there are a few hundred thousand clones, roughly 89% of which are singletons. Sample: PBMCs or T cells enriched from blood (not recorded which). These receptors were obtained from a woman aged 30 to 39 who had recovered from COVID-19.

The chain has TRBV3-1 (or the pseudogene TRBV3-2) and TRBJ1-3; TRBD1 agrees at 9 bases. With V trimmed by 9 bases and J by 6 bases, 15 bases remained unmatched. The CDR3 contains 16 residues. Per germline, CDR1 LGHDT and CDR2 YNNKEL (reference sequence). CDR3 DNA sequence: TGTGCCAGTATGTCTCTGTGGACAGGGGACGAAAACACCATATATTTT. Its protein product is CASMSLWTGDENTIYF.

Here the CDR3 reads CASGSGLYVEQYF. The CDR3 nucleotides read TGTGCTAGTGGTTCAGGTCTTTACGTGGAGCAGTACTTC. V gene TRBV12-5 combines with J gene TRBJ2-7, with no clear D. The length of the CDR3 is 13 residues. Germline values: CDR1 LGHNT, CDR2 FRNRAP. Trimming removed 4 bases from V and 7 bases from J, with 14 bases in between. The variable domain in full, completed from reference TRBV12-5 and TRBJ2-7, reads DARVTQTPRHKVTEMGQEVTMRCQPILGHNTVFWYRQTMMQGLELLAYFRNRAPLDDSGMPKDRFSAEMPDATLATLKIQPSEPRDSAVYFCASGSGLYVEQYFGPGTRLTVT.

V usage is TRBV6-5 and J usage is TRBJ2-7, with TRBD2 identical over 9 bases. CDR3 length: 15 residues. The V gene end was trimmed by 11 bases and the J gene end by 3 bases; junction bases not matched to a gene: 14. Per germline, CDR1 MNHEY and CDR2 SVGAGI. The CDR3 nucleotides read TGTGCCGCCCTCGAGGGTAGCGGGAGCTTCTACGAGCAGTACTTC. Amino acid sequence: CAALEGSGSFYEQYF.

V usage is TRBV5-4 and J usage is TRBJ2-7, with 7 bases aligning to TRBD1. V was pared by 4 bases and J by 3 bases, with 19 bases of the junction left unmatched. Germline V gene sequence: CDR1 SGHNT, CDR2 YYREEE (reference sequence). This CDR3 is 18 amino acids long. CDR3 coding DNA: TGTGCCAGCAGCCCAAGTGGAGCCCGTATAGGGGGCAGCTACGAGCAGTACTTC. Translation: CASSPSGARIGGSYEQYF. Drawing the rest from reference TRBV5-4 and TRBJ2-7, the complete variable domain is ETGVTQSPTHLIKTRGQQVTLRCSSQSGHNTVSWYQQALGQGPQFIFQYYREEENGRGNFPPRFSGLQFPNYSSELNVNALELDDSALYLCASSPSGARIGGSYEQYFGPGTRLTVT.